A single sample gave rise to the 2 T cell receptor beta chains below, sequenced in a study of control samples from healthy donors and cancer patients. Using immunoSEQ multiplex PCR, the repertoire was profiled, and TCRdb retains in-frame clones only, with some absent. The sample has 20,000 to 30,000 clones; around four fifths are singletons. Material for sequencing was PBMCs. All receptors come from a man in his sixties with colorectal cancer.

The chain uses TRBV6-2 or TRBV6-3 and TRBJ1-2; D gene uncertain. CDR3 length: 12 residues. CDR1 and CDR2 (germline): MNHEY, SVGEGT. V dropped 4 bases and J dropped 8 bases, with 11 bases sitting between them. CDR3 amino acids: CASSFAGGGYTF. The CDR3 DNA follows: TGTGCCAGCAGTTTTGCAGGTGGAGGCTACACCTTC.

The J gene is TRBJ1-1, the V gene TRBV19; D remains ambiguous. CDR1 is LNHDA, CDR2 SQIVND, per germline (reference sequence). The ends were cut back, 3 bases at V and 4 bases at J, with 3 bases in the middle. There are 11 residues in the CDR3. CDR3 protein: CASSMGTEAFF. For the CDR3, the DNA is TGTGCCAGTAGTATGGGCACTGAAGCTTTCTTT.